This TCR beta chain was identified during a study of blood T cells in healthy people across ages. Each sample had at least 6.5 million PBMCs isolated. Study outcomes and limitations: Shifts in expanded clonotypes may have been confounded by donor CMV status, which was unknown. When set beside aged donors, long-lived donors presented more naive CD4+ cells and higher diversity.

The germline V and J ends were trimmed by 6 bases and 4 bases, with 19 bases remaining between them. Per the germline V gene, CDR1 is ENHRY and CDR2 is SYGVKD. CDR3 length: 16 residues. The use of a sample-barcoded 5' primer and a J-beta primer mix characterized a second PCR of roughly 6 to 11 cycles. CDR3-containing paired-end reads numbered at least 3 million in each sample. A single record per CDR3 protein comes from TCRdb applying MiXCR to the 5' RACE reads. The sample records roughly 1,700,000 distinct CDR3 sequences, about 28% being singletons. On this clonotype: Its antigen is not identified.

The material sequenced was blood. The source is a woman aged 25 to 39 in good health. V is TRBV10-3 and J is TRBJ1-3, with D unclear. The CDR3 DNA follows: TGTGCCATCAGGGAGAACCGTGGGCTCTCCGGAAACACCATATATTTT. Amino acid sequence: CAIRENRGLSGNTIYF.